These 5 T cell receptor beta chains were all obtained from the same sample, sequenced in a study of blood T cell repertoires in COVID-19. The protocol was immunoSEQ multiplex PCR, while the TCRdb copy is restricted to in-frame clones and leaves out a portion. The data contain under 350,000 clones, approximately 85% of them seen just once; the ten biggest clones take up about 10%. Source material: peripheral blood. The source of these receptors is a woman aged 70 to 79 with acute or convalescent COVID-19.

The chain couples TRBV5-1 to TRBJ1-2; D gene unclear. With 0 bases removed from V and 8 bases from J, the gap between germline ends came to 14 bases. This CDR3 contains 14 residues. Germline values: CDR1 SGHRS, CDR2 YFSETQ. The CDR3 nucleotides are TGCGCCAGCAGCTTGGGGGCCGACGTTCGGGGCTACACCTTC. This translates into CASSLGADVRGYTF.

The genes are TRBV5-1 and TRBJ2-6, with D hard to call. The CDR3 extends over 16 amino acids. CDR1 SGHRS and CDR2 YFSETQ come from the germline V gene. Deletions cut 0 bases from V and 0 bases from J, with 7 bases between. CDR3 sequence: CASSLDSHSGANVLTF. DNA for the CDR3: TGCGCCAGCAGCTTGGACTCTCACTCTGGGGCCAACGTCCTGACTTTC. The variable domain in full, with the rest retrieved from reference TRBV5-1 and TRBJ2-6, is KAGVTQTPRYLIKTRGQQVTLSCSPISGHRSVSWYQQTPGQGLQFLFEYFSETQRNKGNFPGRFSGRQFSNSRSEMNVSTLELGDSALYLCASSLDSHSGANVLTFGAGSRLTVL.

The chain joins TRBV3-1 (or the pseudogene TRBV3-2) to TRBJ2-2; D unclear. Germline V gives CDR1 LGHDT, CDR2 YNNKEL (reference sequence). This CDR3 is built from 12 residues. The ends were cut back, 5 bases at V and 6 bases at J, with 7 bases in the middle. CDR3 DNA sequence: TGTGCCAGCAGCTCTCCTGCCGGGGAGCTGTTTTTT. It translates to CASSSPAGELFF.

This clone appeared once. The gene calls are TRBV6-5 and TRBJ2-5; TRBD1 aligns across 7 bases. Per the germline V gene, CDR1 is MNHEY and CDR2 is SVGAGI. The CDR3 totals 14 residues. V was clipped by 6 bases and J by 3 bases; unmatched bases: 7. CDR3 loop: CASRRLTGKETQYF. The CDR3 DNA reads TGTGCCAGCAGGAGGCTGACAGGGAAAGAGACCCAGTACTTC.

V usage is TRBV5-1 and J usage is TRBJ2-7; 7 nucleotides match TRBD1. V gave up 0 bases and J gave up 6 bases; unmatched junction bases: 3. CDR1 and CDR2 (germline): SGHRS, YFSETQ. The CDR3 is 13 amino acids. CDR3 residues: CASSLVTGVEQYF. CDR3 DNA sequence: TGCGCCAGCAGCTTGGTCACAGGGGTCGAGCAGTACTTC.